These 18 T cell receptor beta chains were all obtained from the same sample, sequenced in a study of T-cell memory formation after mild COVID-19. TCRdb recomputed calls from the 5' RACE reads with MiXCR, one row per CDR3 protein. Counted here are 250,000 to 300,000 distinct CDR3 sequences, roughly 15% occurring once; the ten biggest clones make up roughly 25%. Sequenced material: PBMCs or a T cell subset sorted from them (not recorded which). These receptors all come from a man younger than 30 who had mild COVID-19 (a few samples of this study predate the infection). Cell type and time point are not known.

The chain couples TRBV23-1 to TRBJ1-5; D gene uncertain. TRBV23-1 is recorded as an ORF, its role being uncertain. The CDR3 runs 15 residues. V lost 2 bases and J 4 bases, leaving 12 bases between the germline ends. CDR3 sequence reads: CASSQAVVRNQPQHF. CDR3 bases: TGCGCCAGCAGTCAAGCAGTGGTTAGGAATCAGCCCCAGCATTTT.

This clonotype was seen more than once but under ten times. The chain carries TRBV27 and TRBJ2-5, with TRBD2 matching 7 bases. Per the germline V gene, CDR1 is MNHEY and CDR2 is SMNVEV (reference sequence). This CDR3 spans 15 amino acids. V shed 7 bases and J 5 bases; nucleotides not matched to a gene: 13. In nucleotides, the CDR3 is TGTGCCAGCAAGACACGGGGGGAGGCCGGGGAGACCCAGTACTTC. Amino acids: CASKTRGEAGETQYF.

The rearrangement joins TRBV7-3 to TRBJ2-2; TRBD2 agrees at 7 bases. Germline-derived CDR1 and CDR2 are SGHTA and FQGTGA. The trim removed 7 bases at V and 1 base at J, leaving 6 bases unmatched. This CDR3 comprises 15 residues. CDR3 region: CASTWGGRNTGELFF. In nucleotides, the CDR3 is TGTGCCAGCACCTGGGGGGGGAGGAACACCGGGGAGCTGTTTTTT.

The CDR3 sequence: CASTLGGTGELFF. Written as DNA, the CDR3 is TGTGCCAGCACCTTGGGGGGCACCGGGGAGCTGTTTTTT. The chain joins TRBV7-9 to TRBJ2-2; a weak D match, TRBD2 (6 bases). V gave up 7 bases and J gave up 4 bases, with 10 bases separating them. Germline lookup yields CDR1 SEHNR and CDR2 FQNEAQ (reference sequence). The CDR3 covers 13 residues.

The J gene is TRBJ2-1, the V gene TRBV20-1, with 8 bases that match TRBD2. V was clipped by 6 bases and J by 8 bases; unmatched bases: 6. Germline values: CDR1 DFQATT, CDR2 SNEGSKA (reference sequence). This CDR3 is 12 amino acids long. The DNA of the CDR3 is TGCAGTGCGCAGCGGGGGAGTCATGAGCAGTTCTTC. This encodes CSAQRGSHEQFF.

The chain is built from TRBV5-4 and TRBJ1-1; 10 bases are shared with TRBD1. From germline, CDR1 is SGHNT and CDR2 YYREEE (reference sequence). Losses at the gene ends were 4 bases for V and 1 base for J; bases not matched to a gene: 7. The CDR3 length is 16 residues. The CDR3 sequence is CASSPGQGRRNTEAFF. The CDR3, as DNA: TGTGCCAGCAGCCCGGGACAGGGGCGGAGGAACACTGAAGCTTTCTTT.

Turning to this clonotype: This sequence may be a read error, since a much larger clone differs from it by one base. The chain uses TRBV25-1 and TRBJ1-2, with TRBD1 identical over 8 bases. V lost 6 bases to trimming and J lost 4 bases; unmatched junction nucleotides: 1. The CDR3 runs 12 residues. Germline CDR1 MGHDK, CDR2 SYGVNS. The CDR3 here is CASRGQGYGYTF. CDR3 nucleotide sequence: TGTGCCAGCAGAGGACAGGGCTATGGCTACACCTTC.

Only a few counts were recorded for this clonotype. The genes are TRBV4-3 and TRBJ1-5; TRBD1 aligns across 7 bases. The CDR3 runs to 15 residues. Germline trimming cut 6 bases from V and 0 bases from J; bases unmatched to any gene: 5. From germline, CDR1 is LGHNA and CDR2 YSLEER. CDR3 amino acids: CASSPDRVSNQPQHF. The CDR3 DNA reads TGCGCCAGCAGTCCCGACAGGGTTAGCAATCAGCCCCAGCATTTT.

This clonotype was seen a handful of times. V and J are TRBV5-1 and TRBJ2-1; D is perhaps TRBD1 (6 bases). Germline CDR1 SGHRS, CDR2 YFSETQ. This CDR3 contains 14 residues. V gave up 6 bases and J gave up 3 bases, with 13 bases separating them. CDR3 sequence reads: CASKSQGFYNEQFF. The CDR3 bases are TGCGCCAGCAAGTCCCAGGGGTTCTACAATGAGCAGTTCTTC.

The chain has TRBV12-3 or TRBV12-4 and TRBJ2-5; a weak D match, TRBD1 (5 bases). V gave up 5 bases and J gave up 1 base, with 14 bases separating them. This CDR3 has 15 residues. The DNA of the CDR3 is TGTGCCAGCAGTCAGGTTGGGGCAGGCCAAGAGACCCAGTACTTC. It specifies CASSQVGAGQETQYF.

The chain is built from TRBV18 and TRBJ1-2, with a tentative D call TRBD1 (5 bases). Trimming cost V 3 bases and J 4 bases, with 15 bases left between them. The germline V gene has CDR1 KGHSH and CDR2 LQKENI. The CDR3 has 15 amino acids. The CDR3 bases are TGTGCCAGCTCACCCGACAGTTTTATTGTCTATGGCTACACCTTC. Amino acid sequence: CASSPDSFIVYGYTF.

The chain carries TRBV27 and TRBJ2-3; D gene unclear. The CDR3 spans 16 residues. The V end lost 4 bases, the J end lost 2 bases, and 16 bases lay between the germline ends. CDR1 is MNHEY, CDR2 SMNVEV, per germline (reference sequence). The CDR3 DNA is TGTGCCAGCAGTTGGCGGTCTTTACGGCCCACAGATACGCAGTATTTT. It yields the protein CASSWRSLRPTDTQYF.

This clonotype turned up a few times. The genes are TRBV5-1 and TRBJ2-7; no firm D call. Germline assignment: CDR1 SGHRS and CDR2 YFSETQ. The CDR3 extends over 13 amino acids. Deletions cut 4 bases from V and 2 bases from J, with 10 bases between. The CDR3 sequence is CASSPRAAYEQYF. The CDR3 DNA reads as TGCGCCAGCAGCCCTAGGGCCGCCTACGAGCAGTACTTC.

J is TRBJ1-6 and V is TRBV7-6, with D possibly matching TRBD1 (6 bases). The CDR3 covers 13 residues. V shed 6 bases and J shed 7 bases, with 10 bases lying between them. Germline loops: CDR1 SGHVS, CDR2 FNYEAQ. CDR3 DNA sequence: TGTGCCAGCAGAGCGACAGGAAATTCACCCCTCCACTTT. This codes for CASRATGNSPLHF.

The V gene is TRBV7-8, the J gene TRBJ1-4; a weak D match, TRBD1 (6 bases). CDR3 length: 17 residues. V lost 5 bases and J 5 bases, leaving 21 bases between the germline ends. In germline, CDR1 is SGHVS, CDR2 FQNEAQ. DNA of the CDR3: TGTGCCAGCAGCGCACCGGGACGGAGGGGGGCGAATGAAAAACTGTTTTTT. It translates to CASSAPGRRGANEKLFF. Using reference TRBV7-8 and TRBJ1-4 for the parts outside the CDR3, the full variable domain is GAGVSQSPRYKVAKRGQDVALRCDPISGHVSLFWYQQALGQGPEFLTYFQNEAQLDKSGLPSDRFFAERPEGSVSTLKIQRTQQEDSAVYLCASSAPGRRGANEKLFFGSGTQLSVL.

This clonotype came up a few times. The CDR3 loop reads CASSTQTGVTEAFF. The CDR3 nucleotides are TGTGCCAGCAGCACCCAGACAGGGGTGACTGAAGCTTTCTTT. The chain uses TRBV7-8 and TRBJ1-1, with 8 positions matching TRBD1. Per the germline V gene, CDR1 is SGHVS and CDR2 is FQNEAQ. The trim removed 5 bases at V and 5 bases at J, leaving 7 bases unmatched. The CDR3 has 14 amino acids.

This clonotype was counted between two and nine times. The rearrangement joins TRBV19 to TRBJ1-1; possibly TRBD1 for D (5 bases). CDR1 LNHDA and CDR2 SQIVND come from the germline V gene (reference sequence). The CDR3 is made up of 14 amino acids. V lost 5 bases, J lost 4 bases, and 14 bases lay in between. CDR3 region: CASSSRVRGTEAFF. As DNA, the CDR3 is TGTGCCAGTAGTTCCAGGGTTAGGGGCACTGAAGCTTTCTTT.

The rearrangement joins TRBV7-9 to TRBJ1-6; no definite D call. Deletions cut 5 bases from V and 10 bases from J, with 3 bases between. CDR1 is SEHNR, CDR2 FQNEAQ, per germline (reference sequence). There are 10 residues in the CDR3. DNA of the CDR3: TGTGCCAGCAGCCCGTCACCCCTCCACTTT. It codes for CASSPSPLHF.